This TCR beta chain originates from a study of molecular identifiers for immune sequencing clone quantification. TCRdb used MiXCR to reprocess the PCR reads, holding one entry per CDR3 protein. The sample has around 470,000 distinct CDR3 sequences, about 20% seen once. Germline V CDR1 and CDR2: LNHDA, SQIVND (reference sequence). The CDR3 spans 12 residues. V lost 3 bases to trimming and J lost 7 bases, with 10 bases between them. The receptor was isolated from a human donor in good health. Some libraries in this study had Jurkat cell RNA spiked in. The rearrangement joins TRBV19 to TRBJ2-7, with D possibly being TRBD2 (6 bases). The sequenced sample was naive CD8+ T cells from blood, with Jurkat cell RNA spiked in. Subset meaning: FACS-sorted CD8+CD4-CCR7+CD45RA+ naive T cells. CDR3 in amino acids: CASSIGGGEQYF. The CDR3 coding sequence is TGTGCCAGTAGTATCGGCGGAGGGGAGCAGTACTTC.